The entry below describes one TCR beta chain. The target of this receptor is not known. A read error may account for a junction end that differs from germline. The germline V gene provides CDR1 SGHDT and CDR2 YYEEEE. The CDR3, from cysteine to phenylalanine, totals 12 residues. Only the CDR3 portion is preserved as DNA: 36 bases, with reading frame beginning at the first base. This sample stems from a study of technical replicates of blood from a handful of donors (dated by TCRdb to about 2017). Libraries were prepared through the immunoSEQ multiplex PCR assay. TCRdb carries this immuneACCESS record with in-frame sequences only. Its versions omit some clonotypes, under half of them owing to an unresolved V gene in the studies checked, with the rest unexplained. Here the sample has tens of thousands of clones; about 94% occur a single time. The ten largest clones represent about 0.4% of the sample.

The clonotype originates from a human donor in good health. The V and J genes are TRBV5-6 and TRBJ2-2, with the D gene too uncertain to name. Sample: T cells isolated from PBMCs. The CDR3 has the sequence CASSGATGELFF. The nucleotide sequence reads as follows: TGTGCCAGCAGCGGAGCCACCGGTGAGCTGTTTTTT.